The source of this TCR beta chain is a study of T cell repertoires in cytomegalovirus infection. About the study: Recently identified HLA-C-restricted and well-studied HLA-B-restricted CMV epitopes were used. Public TCR beta signatures indicated both CMV infection and matching HLA type.

MiXCR, applied by TCRdb to the reads, yields one record per CDR3 protein. The table lists hundreds of thousands of distinct CDR3 sequences, approximately 30% of them singletons, with 13% in the top ten. The study's findings and limits: CMV-specific HLA-C-restricted TCR beta clonotypes dominated the ex vivo response. Based on cumulative public TCR beta family frequency, carriers of CMV plus the relevant HLA were identified.

V lost 0 bases, J lost 3 bases, and 10 bases lay in between. The CDR3 is made up of 14 amino acids. The V gene's germline CDR1 is SGHNT and CDR2 YYREEE (reference sequence). This clonotype was seen a handful of times. Its antigen is not known. This sequence originates from a human donor in good health (CMV status not recorded). Some clones in this sample may be carry-over from other donors' samples. This specimen consisted of cultured CD8+ T cells from PBMCs, obtained from culture after CMV antigen stimulation. J is TRBJ2-7 and V is TRBV5-4, with D perhaps being TRBD1 or TRBD2 (5 bases each). The CDR3 loop reads CASSLGDVFYEQYF. CDR3 DNA sequence: TGTGCCAGCAGCTTGGGGGACGTTTTCTACGAGCAGTACTTC.